This T cell receptor beta chain stems from a study of blood T cell repertoires in COVID-19. Background on the study: PBMCs, B-cell-depleted T cells, or T cells were the source of the cDNA or gDNA that made up the material.

This clone was seen repeatedly, ten times or more. The V gene's germline CDR1 is MNHEY and CDR2 SVGAGI. The CDR3 has 14 amino acids. Unmatched junction bases numbered 11, after V lost 7 bases and J lost 6 bases. Original processing notes: It was from reference gene primer amplification that nucleated cell counts were estimated. Libraries were prepared by immunoSEQ multiplex PCR; TCRdb keeps only in-frame clonotypes and omits some of them. V and J calls and clone size are copied from that table; D and trimming were computed from the DNA. The sample contains 110,000 to 150,000 clones, approximately 80% of which appear only once.

The sample comprised peripheral blood. The chain joins TRBV6-5 to TRBJ1-2; 7 positions match TRBD1. This sequence was found in a human donor in a cohort sampled during active COVID-19. The CDR3 loop reads CASTTLTGEDGYTF. The CDR3 DNA reads TGTGCCAGCACAACCCTAACAGGGGAAGATGGCTACACCTTC.